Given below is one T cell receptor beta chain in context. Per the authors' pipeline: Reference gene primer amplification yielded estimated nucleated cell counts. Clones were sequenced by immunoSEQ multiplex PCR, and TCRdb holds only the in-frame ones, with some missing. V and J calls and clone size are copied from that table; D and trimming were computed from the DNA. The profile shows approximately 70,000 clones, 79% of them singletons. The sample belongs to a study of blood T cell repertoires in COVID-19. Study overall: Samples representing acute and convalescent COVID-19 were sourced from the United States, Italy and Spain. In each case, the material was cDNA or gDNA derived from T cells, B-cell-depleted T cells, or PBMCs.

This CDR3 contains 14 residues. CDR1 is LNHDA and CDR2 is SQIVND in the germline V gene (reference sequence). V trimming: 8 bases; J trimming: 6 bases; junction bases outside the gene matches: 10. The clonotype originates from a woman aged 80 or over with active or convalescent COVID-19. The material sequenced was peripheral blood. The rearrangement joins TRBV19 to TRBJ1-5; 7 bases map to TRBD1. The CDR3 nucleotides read TGTGCCAGTTTGAAAGGGGGCTATGGTCAGCCCCAGCATTTT. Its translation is CASLKGGYGQPQHF.